This T cell receptor beta chain is from a study of cytotoxic CD8 clonotypes in ibrutinib-treated CLL. Overall study context: Patient counts were some 11 relapsed/refractory, about 15 treatment-naive and around 17 IGHV unmutated.

The data were produced by immunoSEQ multiplex PCR, yet TCRdb's version contains in-frame clones alone and is incomplete. The sample lists around 130,000 clones, approximately 80% occurring once. The CDR3 has 16 residues. The sequence came from a human donor with chronic lymphocytic leukemia. The V gene is TRBV21-1, the J gene TRBJ2-7; the table's D call of TRBD1 was not tested on the DNA. TRBV21-1 is tagged as a pseudogene. The sample in question was PBMCs, obtained after 24 months of ibrutinib treatment. CDR3 DNA: TGTGCCAGCAGCAACCGGGTTTTTGAAGAGGGGGCCGAGCAGTACTTC. Translating gives CASSNRVFEEGAEQYF.